A single count supports the clone carrying this T cell receptor (beta chain). This CDR3 has 15 amino acids. The germline V gene encodes CDR1 KGHSH and CDR2 LQKENI. Trimming cost V 2 bases and J 2 bases, with 11 bases left between them. This sample is part of a study of shared clonotypes between healthy human individuals. In the authors' workflow: Junction-only sequences without quality scores came from ImmunoSEQ, so filtering differed. Produced via immunoSEQ multiplex PCR; TCRdb's table is partial and in-frame only. The V and J calls and clone size were taken over from that table, and D and trimming were inferred from the DNA. The sample holds 450,000 to 550,000 clones; more than 65% are singletons and the top ten take over 10%.

The sequenced sample was PBMCs. This chain joins TRBV18 and TRBJ2-3; D possibly uses TRBD1 or TRBD2 (5 bases each). This TCR was sampled from a woman aged 40 to 55 in good health. Some clones in this sample may be carry-over from other donors' samples. In DNA form, the CDR3 reads TGTGCCAGCTCACCAACGAGGGGCACCACAGATACGCAGTATTTT. Encoded protein: CASSPTRGTTDTQYF.